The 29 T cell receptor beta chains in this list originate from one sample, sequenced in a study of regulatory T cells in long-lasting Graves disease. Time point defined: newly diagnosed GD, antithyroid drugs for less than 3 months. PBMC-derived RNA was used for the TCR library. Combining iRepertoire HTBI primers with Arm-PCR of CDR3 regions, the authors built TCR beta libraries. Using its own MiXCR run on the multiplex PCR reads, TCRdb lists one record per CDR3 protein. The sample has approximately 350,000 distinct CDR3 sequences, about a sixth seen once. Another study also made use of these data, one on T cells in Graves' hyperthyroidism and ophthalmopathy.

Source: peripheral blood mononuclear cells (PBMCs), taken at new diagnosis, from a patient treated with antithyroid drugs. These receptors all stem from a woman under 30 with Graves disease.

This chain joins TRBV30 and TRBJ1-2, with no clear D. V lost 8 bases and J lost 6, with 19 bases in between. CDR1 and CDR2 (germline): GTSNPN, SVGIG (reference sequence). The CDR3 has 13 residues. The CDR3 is CADQAVSPDGYTF. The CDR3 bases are TGTGCCGATCAAGCCGTGAGCCCTGATGGCTACACCTTC.

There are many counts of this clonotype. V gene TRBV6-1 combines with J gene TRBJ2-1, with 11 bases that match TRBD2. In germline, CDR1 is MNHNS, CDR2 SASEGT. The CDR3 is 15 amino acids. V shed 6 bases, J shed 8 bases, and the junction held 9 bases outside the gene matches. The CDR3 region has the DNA TGTGCCAGCAGACGACTAGCGGGGAGTGGCCATGAGCAGTTCTTC. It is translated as CASRRLAGSGHEQFF.

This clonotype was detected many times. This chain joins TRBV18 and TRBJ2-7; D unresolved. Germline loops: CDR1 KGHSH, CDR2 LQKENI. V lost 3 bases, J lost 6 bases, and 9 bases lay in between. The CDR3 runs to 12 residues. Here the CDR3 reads CASSPTPSEQYF. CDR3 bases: TGTGCCAGCTCACCGACTCCATCCGAGCAGTACTTC.

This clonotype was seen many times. CDR3 residues: CASSYSGGDYGYTF. The CDR3 DNA reads TGTGCCAGCAGTTACTCAGGGGGGGACTATGGCTACACCTTC. The V gene is TRBV6-9, the J gene TRBJ1-2, with TRBD1 matching over 7 bases. V dropped 3 bases and J dropped 3; count of bases not matched to a gene: 4. This CDR3 is built from 14 residues. From germline, CDR1 is MNHGY and CDR2 SVAAGI.

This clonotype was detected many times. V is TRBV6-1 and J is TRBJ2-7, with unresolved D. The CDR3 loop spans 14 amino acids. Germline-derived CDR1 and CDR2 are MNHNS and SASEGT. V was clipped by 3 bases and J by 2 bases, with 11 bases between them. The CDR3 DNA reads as TGTGCCAGCAGTGATCCCGGTGGTGCCTACGAGCAGTACTTC. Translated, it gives CASSDPGGAYEQYF.

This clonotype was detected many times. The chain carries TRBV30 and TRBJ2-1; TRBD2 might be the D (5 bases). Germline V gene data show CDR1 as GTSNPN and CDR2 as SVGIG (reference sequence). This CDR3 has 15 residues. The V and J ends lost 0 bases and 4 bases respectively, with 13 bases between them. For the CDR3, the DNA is TGTGCCTGGAGTGTAGGCATCCCGGGGTACAATGAGCAGTTCTTC. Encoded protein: CAWSVGIPGYNEQFF.

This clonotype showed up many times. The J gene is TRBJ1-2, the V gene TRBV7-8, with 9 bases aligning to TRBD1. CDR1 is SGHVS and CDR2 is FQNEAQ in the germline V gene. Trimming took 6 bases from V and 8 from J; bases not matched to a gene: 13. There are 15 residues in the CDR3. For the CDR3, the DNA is TGTGCCAGCAGTAAACAGGGGGCCCATCTGAACGGCTACACCTTC. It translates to CASSKQGAHLNGYTF.

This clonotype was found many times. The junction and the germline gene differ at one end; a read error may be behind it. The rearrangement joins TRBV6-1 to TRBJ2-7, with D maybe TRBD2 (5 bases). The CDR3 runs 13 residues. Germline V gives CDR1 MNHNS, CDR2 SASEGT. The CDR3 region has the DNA TGTGCCAGCAGTGACCGGGAAGCCTACGGGCAGTACTTC. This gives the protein CASSDREAYGQYF.

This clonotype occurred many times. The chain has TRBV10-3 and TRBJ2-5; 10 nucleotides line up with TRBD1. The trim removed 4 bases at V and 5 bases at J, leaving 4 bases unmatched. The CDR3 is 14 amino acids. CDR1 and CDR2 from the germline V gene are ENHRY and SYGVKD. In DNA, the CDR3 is TGTGCCATCAGTGCGGGGACAGGGGCGGAGACCCAGTACTTC. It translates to CAISAGTGAETQYF.

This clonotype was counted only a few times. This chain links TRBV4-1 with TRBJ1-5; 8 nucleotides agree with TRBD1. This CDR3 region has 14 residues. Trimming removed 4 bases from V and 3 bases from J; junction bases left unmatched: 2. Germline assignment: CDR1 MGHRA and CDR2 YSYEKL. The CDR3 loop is CASSPGQDNQPQHF. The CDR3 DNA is TGCGCCAGCAGCCCGGGACAGGACAATCAGCCCCAGCATTTT.

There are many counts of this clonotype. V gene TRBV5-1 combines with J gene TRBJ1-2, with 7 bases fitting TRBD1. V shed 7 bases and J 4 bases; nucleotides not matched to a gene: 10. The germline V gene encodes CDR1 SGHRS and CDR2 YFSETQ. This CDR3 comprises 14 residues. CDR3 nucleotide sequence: TGCGCCAGCCAACCCCGGACAGGCCGCTATGGCTACACCTTC. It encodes CASQPRTGRYGYTF. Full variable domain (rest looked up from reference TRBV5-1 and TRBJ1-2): KAGVTQTPRYLIKTRGQQVTLSCSPISGHRSVSWYQQTPGQGLQFLFEYFSETQRNKGNFPGRFSGRQFSNSRSEMNVSTLELGDSALYLCASQPRTGRYGYTFGSGTRLTVV.

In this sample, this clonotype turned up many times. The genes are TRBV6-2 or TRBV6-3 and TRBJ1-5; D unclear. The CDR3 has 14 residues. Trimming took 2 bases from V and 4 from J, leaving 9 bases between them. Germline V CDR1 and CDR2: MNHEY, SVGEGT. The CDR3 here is CASSYHQRNQPQHF. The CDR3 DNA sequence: TGTGCCAGCAGTTACCACCAAAGGAATCAGCCCCAGCATTTT.

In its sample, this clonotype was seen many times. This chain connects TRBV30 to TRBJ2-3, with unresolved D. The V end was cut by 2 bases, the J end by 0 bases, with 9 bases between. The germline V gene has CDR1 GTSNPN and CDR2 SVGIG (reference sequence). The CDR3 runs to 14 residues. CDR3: CAWSNGISTDTQYF. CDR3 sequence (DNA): TGTGCCTGGAGTAATGGAATAAGCACAGATACGCAGTATTTT.

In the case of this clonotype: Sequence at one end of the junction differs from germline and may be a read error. The CDR3 DNA reads as TGTGCCATCAGGAGCTCCGTGGGACAGGGGTCTAACACTGGAGCTTTCTTT. This translates into CAIRSSVGQGSNTGAFF. The rearrangement uses TRBV10-3 and TRBJ1-1; 10 bases fit TRBD1. This CDR3 is built from 17 residues. The germline V gene has CDR1 ENHRY and CDR2 SYGVKD.

The CDR3 DNA follows: TGCAGTGCTAGAGATGAACGAGCGGCGAGCTCCTACAATGAGCAGTTCTTC. It codes for CSARDERAASSYNEQFF. The rearrangement links TRBV20-1 to TRBJ2-1; D possibly corresponds to TRBD2 (5 bases). CDR1 and CDR2 (germline): DFQATT, SNEGSKA (reference sequence). The CDR3 length is 17 residues. Trimming took off 0 bases at V and 0 bases at J, with 15 bases between the two ends.

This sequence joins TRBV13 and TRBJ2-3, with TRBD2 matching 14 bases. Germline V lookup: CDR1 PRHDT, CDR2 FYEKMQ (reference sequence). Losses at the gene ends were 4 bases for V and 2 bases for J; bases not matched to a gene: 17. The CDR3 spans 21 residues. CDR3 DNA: TGTGCCAGCAGCTCCACACGGTCGACTAGCGGGAGGGCCTGGGACACAGATACGCAGTATTTT. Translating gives CASSSTRSTSGRAWDTDTQYF.

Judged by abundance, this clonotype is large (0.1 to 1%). The CDR3 is CASSVGSDYQGEQFF. For the CDR3, the DNA is TGTGCCAGCAGCGTAGGGTCAGACTACCAGGGTGAGCAGTTCTTC. This chain links TRBV9 with TRBJ2-1; either TRBD1 or TRBD2 may supply D (5 bases each). There are 15 residues in the CDR3. The V end was cut by 0 bases, the J end by 9 bases, with 16 bases between. The germline V gene has CDR1 SGDLS and CDR2 YYNGEE.

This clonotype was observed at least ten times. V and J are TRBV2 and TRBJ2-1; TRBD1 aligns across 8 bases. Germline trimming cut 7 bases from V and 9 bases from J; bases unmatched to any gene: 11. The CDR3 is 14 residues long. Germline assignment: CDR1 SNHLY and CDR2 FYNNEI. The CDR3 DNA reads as TGTGCCAGCACCGACCGGGACAGGTATGCTGAGCAGTTCTTC. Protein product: CASTDRDRYAEQFF.

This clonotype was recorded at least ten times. The CDR3 region is CASSELAREETQYF. CDR3 sequence (DNA): TGTGCCAGCAGTGAACTAGCGAGGGAAGAGACCCAGTACTTC. The chain joins TRBV2 to TRBJ2-5; D possibly corresponds to TRBD2 (6 bases). Germline lookup yields CDR1 SNHLY and CDR2 FYNNEI. The V and J ends lost 2 bases and 3 bases respectively, with 10 bases between them. This CDR3 contains 14 residues.

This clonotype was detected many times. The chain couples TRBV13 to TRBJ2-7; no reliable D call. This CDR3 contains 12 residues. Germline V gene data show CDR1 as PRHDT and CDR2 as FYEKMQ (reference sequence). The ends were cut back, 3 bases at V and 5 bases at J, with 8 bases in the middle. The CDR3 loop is CASSLGSDEQYF. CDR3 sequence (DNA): TGTGCCAGCAGCTTGGGGTCCGACGAGCAGTACTTC.

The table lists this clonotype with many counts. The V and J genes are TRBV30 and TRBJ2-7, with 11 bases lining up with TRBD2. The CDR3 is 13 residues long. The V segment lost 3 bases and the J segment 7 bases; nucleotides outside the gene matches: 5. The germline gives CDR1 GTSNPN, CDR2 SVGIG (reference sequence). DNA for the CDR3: TGTGCCTGGAGGGGTAGCGGGAGGGGAGAGCAGTACTTC. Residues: CAWRGSGRGEQYF.

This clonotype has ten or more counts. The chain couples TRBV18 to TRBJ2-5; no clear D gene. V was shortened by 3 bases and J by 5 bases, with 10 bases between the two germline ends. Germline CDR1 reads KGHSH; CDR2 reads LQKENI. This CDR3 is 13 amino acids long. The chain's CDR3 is CASSPGSSETQYF. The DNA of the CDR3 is TGTGCCAGCTCACCTGGCTCGTCGGAGACCCAGTACTTC.

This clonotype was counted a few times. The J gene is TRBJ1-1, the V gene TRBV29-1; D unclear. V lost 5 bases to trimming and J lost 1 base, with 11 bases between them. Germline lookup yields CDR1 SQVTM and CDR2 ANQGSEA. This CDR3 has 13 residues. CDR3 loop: CSVNRGGNTEAFF. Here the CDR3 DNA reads TGCAGCGTTAATCGTGGCGGGAACACTGAAGCTTTCTTT.

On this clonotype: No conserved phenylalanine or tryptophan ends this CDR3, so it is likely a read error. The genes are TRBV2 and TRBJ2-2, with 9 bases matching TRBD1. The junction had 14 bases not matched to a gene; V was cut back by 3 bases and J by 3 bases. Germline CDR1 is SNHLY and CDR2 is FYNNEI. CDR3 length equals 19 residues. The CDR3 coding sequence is TGTGCCAGCAGTGATCCTGATACCCCCCGGGACAGGGACACCGGGGAGCTGTTTTCT. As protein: CASSDPDTPRDRDTGELFS.

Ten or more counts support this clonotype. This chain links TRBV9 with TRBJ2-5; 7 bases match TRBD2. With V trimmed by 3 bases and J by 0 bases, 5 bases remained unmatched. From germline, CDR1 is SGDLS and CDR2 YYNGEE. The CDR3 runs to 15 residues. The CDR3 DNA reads TGTGCCAGCAGCGCGGGCGGGGGTTACCAAGAGACCCAGTACTTC. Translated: CASSAGGGYQETQYF.

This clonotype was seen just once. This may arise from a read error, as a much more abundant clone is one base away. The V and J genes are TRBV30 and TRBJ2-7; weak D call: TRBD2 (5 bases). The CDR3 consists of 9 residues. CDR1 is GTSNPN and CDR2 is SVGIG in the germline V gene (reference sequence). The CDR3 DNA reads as TGTACCTCGGCGGGCGAGCAGTACTTC. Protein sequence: CTSAGEQYF.

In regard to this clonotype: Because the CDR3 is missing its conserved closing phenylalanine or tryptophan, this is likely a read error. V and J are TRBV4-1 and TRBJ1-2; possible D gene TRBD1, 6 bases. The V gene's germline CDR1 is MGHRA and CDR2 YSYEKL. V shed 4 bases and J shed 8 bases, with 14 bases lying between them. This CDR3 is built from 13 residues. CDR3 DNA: TGCGCCAGCAGCCGGGCAGGGGAACGGGGCTACACCCTC. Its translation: CASSRAGERGYTL.

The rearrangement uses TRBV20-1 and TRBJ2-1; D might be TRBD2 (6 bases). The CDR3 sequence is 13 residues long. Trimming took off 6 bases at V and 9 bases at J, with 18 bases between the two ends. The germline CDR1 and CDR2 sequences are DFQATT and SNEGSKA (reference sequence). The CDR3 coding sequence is TGCAGTGCGCAGACTACCTCGGGAGTTGAGCAGTTCTTC. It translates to CSAQTTSGVEQFF.

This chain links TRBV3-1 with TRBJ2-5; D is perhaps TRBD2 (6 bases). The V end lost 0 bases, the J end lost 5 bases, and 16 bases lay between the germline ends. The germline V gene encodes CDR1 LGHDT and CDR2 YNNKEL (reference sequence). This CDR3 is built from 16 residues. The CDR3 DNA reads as TGTGCCAGCAGCCAAGAGGGGACTCATTCCCGGGAGACCCAGTACTTC. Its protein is CASSQEGTHSRETQYF.